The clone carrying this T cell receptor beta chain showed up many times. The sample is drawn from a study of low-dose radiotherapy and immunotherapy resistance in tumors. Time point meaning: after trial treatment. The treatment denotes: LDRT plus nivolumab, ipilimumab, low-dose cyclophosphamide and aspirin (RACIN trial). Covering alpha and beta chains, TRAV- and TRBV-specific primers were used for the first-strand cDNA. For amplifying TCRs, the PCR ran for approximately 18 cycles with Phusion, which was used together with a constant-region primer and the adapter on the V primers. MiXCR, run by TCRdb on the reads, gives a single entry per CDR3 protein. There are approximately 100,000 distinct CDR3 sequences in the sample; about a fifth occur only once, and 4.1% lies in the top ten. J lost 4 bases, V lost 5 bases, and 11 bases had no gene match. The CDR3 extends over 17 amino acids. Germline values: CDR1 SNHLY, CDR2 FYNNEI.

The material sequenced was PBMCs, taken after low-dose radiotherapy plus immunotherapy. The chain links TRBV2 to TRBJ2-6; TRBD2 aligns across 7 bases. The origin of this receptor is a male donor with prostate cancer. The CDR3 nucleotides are TGTGCCAGCAGTCTACGGGAGGCGGGGCGAGGGGCCAACGTCCTGACTTTC. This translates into CASSLREAGRGANVLTF.